This paragraph reports one TCR beta chain. Genes and germline come from the mouse. The read is 1 residue too short to cover the CDR3 end, so that end is filled in from the germline J gene. Method: immunoSEQ multiplex PCR; TCRdb's copy keeps in-frame clones and lacks some. The sample has approximately 50,000 clones, around 72% seen once. The entry originates in a study of tissue T cells after allogeneic stem cell transplantation. CDR1 GFQATS and CDR2 STVNSAI come from the germline V gene. V lost 1 base and J lost 2; bases outside the gene matches: 0. The CDR3 spans 13 residues. J is TRBJ2-5 and V is TRBV20; 7 bases fit TRBD2. Sequenced input: sorted cells pooled from one or two spleens. The TCR was taken from a pool of C57BL/6 mice in good health. CDR3 DNA, as far as it was read: TGTGGTGCTAGGGGGGGGGGCCAAGACACCCAGTAC. Translating gives CGARGGGQDTQY. The whole CDR3 is CGARGGGQDTQYF.